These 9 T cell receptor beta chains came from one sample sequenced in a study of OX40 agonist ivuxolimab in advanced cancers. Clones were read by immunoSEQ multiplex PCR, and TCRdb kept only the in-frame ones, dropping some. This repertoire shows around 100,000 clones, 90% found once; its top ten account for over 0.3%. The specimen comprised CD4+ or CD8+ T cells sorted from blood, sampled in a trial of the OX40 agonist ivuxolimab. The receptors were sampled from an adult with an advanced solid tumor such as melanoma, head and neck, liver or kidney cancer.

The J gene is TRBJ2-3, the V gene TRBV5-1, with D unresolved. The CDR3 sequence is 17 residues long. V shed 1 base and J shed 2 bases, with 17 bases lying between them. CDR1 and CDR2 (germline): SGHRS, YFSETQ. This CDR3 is CASSLSSSLGSTDTQYF. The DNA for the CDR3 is TGCGCCAGCAGCTTGTCCTCTAGTTTAGGATCCACAGATACGCAGTATTTT.

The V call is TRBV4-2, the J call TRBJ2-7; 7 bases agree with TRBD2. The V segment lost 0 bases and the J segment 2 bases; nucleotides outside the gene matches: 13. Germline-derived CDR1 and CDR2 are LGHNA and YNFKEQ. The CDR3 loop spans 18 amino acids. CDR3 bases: TGTGCCAGCAGCCAAGATTTGGTAGCGGGCCCCCCTCCCTACGAGCAGTACTTC. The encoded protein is CASSQDLVAGPPPYEQYF.

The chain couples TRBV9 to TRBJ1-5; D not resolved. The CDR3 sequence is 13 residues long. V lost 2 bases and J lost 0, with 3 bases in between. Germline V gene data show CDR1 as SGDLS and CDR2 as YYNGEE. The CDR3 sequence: CASSVGSNQPQHF. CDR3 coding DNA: TGTGCCAGCAGCGTTGGTAGCAATCAGCCCCAGCATTTT.

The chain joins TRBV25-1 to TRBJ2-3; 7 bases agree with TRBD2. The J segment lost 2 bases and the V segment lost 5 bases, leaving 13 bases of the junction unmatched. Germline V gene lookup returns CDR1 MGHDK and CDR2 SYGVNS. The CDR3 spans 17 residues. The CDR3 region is CASSLASGGSYTDTQYF. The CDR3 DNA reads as TGTGCCAGCAGTTTGGCTAGCGGTGGGAGTTACACAGATACGCAGTATTTT.

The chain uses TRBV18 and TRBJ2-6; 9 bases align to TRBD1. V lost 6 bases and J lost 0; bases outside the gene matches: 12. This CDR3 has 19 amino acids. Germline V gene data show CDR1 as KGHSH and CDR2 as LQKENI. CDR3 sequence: CASSLSPGTGSSGANVLTF. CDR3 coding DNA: TGTGCCAGCTCTCTTAGTCCCGGGACAGGGTCCTCTGGGGCCAACGTCCTGACTTTC.

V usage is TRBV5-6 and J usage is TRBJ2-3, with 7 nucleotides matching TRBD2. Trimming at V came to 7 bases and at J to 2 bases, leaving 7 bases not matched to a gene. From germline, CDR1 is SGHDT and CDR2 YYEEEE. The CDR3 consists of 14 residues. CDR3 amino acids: CASGRALLTDTQYF. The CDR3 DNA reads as TGTGCCAGCGGGAGGGCCCTTCTCACAGATACGCAGTATTTT. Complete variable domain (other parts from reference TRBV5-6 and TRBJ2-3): DAGVTQSPTHLIKTRGQQVTLRCSPKSGHDTVSWYQQALGQGPQFIFQYYEEEERQRGNFPDRFSGHQFPNYSSELNVNALLLGDSALYLCASGRALLTDTQYFGPGTRLTVL.

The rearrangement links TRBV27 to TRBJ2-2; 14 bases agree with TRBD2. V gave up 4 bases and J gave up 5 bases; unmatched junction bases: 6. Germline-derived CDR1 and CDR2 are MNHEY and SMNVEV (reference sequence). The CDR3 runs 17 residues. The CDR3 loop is CASSSPGLAGVTGELFF. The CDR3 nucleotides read TGTGCCAGCAGTTCCCCGGGACTAGCGGGAGTTACCGGGGAGCTGTTTTTT.

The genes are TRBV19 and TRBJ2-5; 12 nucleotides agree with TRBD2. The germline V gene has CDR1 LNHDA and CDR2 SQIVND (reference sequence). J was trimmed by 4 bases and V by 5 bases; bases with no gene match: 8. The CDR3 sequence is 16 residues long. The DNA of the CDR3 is TGTGCCAGTAGTCGACGACTAGCGGGGGTGGGAGAGACCCAGTACTTC. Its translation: CASSRRLAGVGETQYF.

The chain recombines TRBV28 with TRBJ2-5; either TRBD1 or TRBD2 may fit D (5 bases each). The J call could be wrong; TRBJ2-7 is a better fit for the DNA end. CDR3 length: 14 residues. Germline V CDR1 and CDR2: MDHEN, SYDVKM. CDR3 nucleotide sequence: TGTGCCAGCAGTGCCGGGACGGCGGACTACGAGCAGTACTTC. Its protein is CASSAGTADYEQYF.